This TCR beta chain was sequenced in a study of OX40 agonist ivuxolimab in advanced cancers. At the level of the study: Administration of intravenous ivuxolimab to patients occurred every 2 weeks at 0.01 to 10 mg/kg.

Produced via immunoSEQ multiplex PCR; TCRdb's table is partial and in-frame only. The data contain about 33,000 clones, roughly 74% of them singletons. Trimming removed 2 bases from V and 5 bases from J, with 13 bases in between. This CDR3 comprises 14 residues. Looked up from germline, CDR1 is SGHKS and CDR2 is YYEKEE (reference sequence). Sequenced material: CD4+ or CD8+ T cells sorted from blood, taken in a trial of the OX40 agonist ivuxolimab. The sequence was collected from an adult with an advanced solid tumor such as melanoma, head and neck, liver or kidney cancer. The chain has TRBV5-5 and TRBJ2-5, with D hard to call. This chain's CDR3 is CASSFQDTWETQYF. CDR3 coding DNA: TGTGCCAGCAGCTTTCAGGATACCTGGGAGACCCAGTACTTC.